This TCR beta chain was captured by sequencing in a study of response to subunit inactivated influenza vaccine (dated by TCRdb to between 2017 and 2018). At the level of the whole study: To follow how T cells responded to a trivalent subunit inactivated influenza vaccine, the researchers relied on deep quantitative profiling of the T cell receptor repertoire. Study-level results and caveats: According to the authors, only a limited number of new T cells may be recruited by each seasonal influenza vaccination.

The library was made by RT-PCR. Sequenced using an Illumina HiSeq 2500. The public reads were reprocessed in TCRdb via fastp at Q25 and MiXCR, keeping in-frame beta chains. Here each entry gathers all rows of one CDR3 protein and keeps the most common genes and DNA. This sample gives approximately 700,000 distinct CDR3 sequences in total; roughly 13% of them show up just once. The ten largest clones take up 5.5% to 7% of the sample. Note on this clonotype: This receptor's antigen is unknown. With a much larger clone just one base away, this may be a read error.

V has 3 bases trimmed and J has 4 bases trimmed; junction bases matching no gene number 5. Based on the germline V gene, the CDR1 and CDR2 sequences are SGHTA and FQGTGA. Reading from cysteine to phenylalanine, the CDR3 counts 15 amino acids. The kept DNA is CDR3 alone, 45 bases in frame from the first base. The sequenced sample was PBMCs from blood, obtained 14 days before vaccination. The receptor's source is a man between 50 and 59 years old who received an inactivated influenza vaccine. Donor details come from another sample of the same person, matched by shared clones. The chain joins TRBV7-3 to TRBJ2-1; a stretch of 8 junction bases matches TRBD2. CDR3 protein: CASSLRAGVYNEQFF. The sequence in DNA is TGTGCCAGCAGCTTGCGAGCGGGAGTTTACAATGAGCAGTTCTTC.